The 8 T cell receptor beta chains reported below all come from one sample, sequenced in a study of T-cell reconstitution after alpha-beta-depleted transplantation in children. Findings and limits, study-wide: Hyperexpanded clones declined; after one year, newly produced T cells mostly supplied diversity.

Antigen specificity for these receptors is unknown. Unique molecular identifiers were used to barcode this TCRbeta library. Using its own MiXCR run on the PCR reads, TCRdb lists one record per CDR3 protein. The sample lists 250,000 to 300,000 distinct CDR3 sequences; roughly 7.8% were seen once. The source was peripheral blood, collected 360 days after TCRalphabeta/CD19-depleted stem cell transplant. These receptors were collected from a female patient aged 2-9 years who had a stem cell transplant for Fanconi anemia, so the T cells may come from the graft donor.

This clonotype has at least ten counts. The CDR3 sequence: CSVESNRGLGYTF. CDR3 DNA: TGCAGCGTTGAATCGAACAGGGGCTTAGGCTACACCTTC. The chain is built from TRBV29-1 and TRBJ1-2; TRBD1 aligns across 7 bases. Looked up from germline, CDR1 is SQVTM and CDR2 is ANQGSEA. Unmatched junction bases numbered 8, after V lost 2 bases and J lost 8 bases. This CDR3 contains 13 residues.

There are many counts of this clonotype. The chain couples TRBV4-1 to TRBJ1-1; D unresolved. The V gene's germline CDR1 is MGHRA and CDR2 YSYEKL. The ends were cut back, 3 bases at V and 0 bases at J, with 14 bases in the middle. The CDR3 length is 16 residues. Written as DNA, the CDR3 is TGCGCCAGCAGCCATACAGCCGCGGCGCTGAACACTGAAGCTTTCTTT. As protein: CASSHTAAALNTEAFF.

The chain carries TRBV5-4 and TRBJ2-7, with 10 bases identical to TRBD1. Trimming removed 4 bases from V and 3 bases from J; junction bases left unmatched: 7. CDR1 is SGHNT and CDR2 is YYREEE in the germline V gene (reference sequence). The CDR3 length is 15 residues. This chain's CDR3 is CASSSGRDRGYEQYF. DNA for the CDR3: TGTGCCAGCAGCAGCGGCCGGGACAGGGGCTACGAGCAGTACTTC.

This clonotype has just a few counts. This chain joins TRBV7-2 and TRBJ1-2, with D uncertain. The CDR3 covers 14 residues. The V end lost 2 bases, the J end lost 5 bases, and 12 bases lay between the germline ends. Per the germline V gene, CDR1 is SGHTA and CDR2 is FQGNSA. The CDR3 region is CASSLTGSGYGYTF. The DNA of the CDR3 is TGTGCCAGCAGCTTAACGGGTTCGGGGTATGGCTACACCTTC.

This clonotype was seen many times. The rearrangement links TRBV12-3 or TRBV12-4 to TRBJ1-1; D is uncertain. The CDR3 spans 15 residues. V lost 3 bases, J lost 1 base, and 12 bases lay in between. CDR3 in DNA: TGTGCCAGCAGTTTGGACCCCGAGGCGAACACTGAAGCTTTCTTT. Protein: CASSLDPEANTEAFF.

This clonotype occurred a few times. The gene calls are TRBV6-4 and TRBJ2-3; 9 positions agree with TRBD1. The CDR3 is 15 amino acids. Germline CDR1 and CDR2: MRHNA and SNTAGT. With V trimmed by 6 bases and J by 5 bases, 9 bases remained unmatched. Here the CDR3 reads CASSPQGAPRDTQYF. As DNA, the CDR3 is TGTGCCAGCAGCCCACAGGGGGCGCCCAGAGATACGCAGTATTTT.

This clonotype came up many times. The chain combines TRBV29-1 with TRBJ2-3; D could derive from TRBD1 or TRBD2 (5 bases each). The CDR3 sequence is 14 residues long. Germline V gene data show CDR1 as SQVTM and CDR2 as ANQGSEA. Trimming left V 4 bases short and J 3 bases short, with 14 bases between. CDR3 amino acids: CSVGGVMGTDTQYF. DNA of the CDR3: TGCAGCGTTGGAGGGGTTATGGGAACAGATACGCAGTATTTT.

The chain joins TRBV7-3 to TRBJ2-2; TRBD1 is a possible D gene (7 bases). Deletions cut 5 bases from V and 4 bases from J, with 23 bases between. CDR1 and CDR2 (germline): SGHTA, FQGTGA. The length of the CDR3 is 18 residues. In DNA form, the CDR3 reads TGTGCCAGCAGCCCAATTGCCAGGAGGGACAGATTCACCGGGGAGCTGTTTTTT. It is translated as CASSPIARRDRFTGELFF.